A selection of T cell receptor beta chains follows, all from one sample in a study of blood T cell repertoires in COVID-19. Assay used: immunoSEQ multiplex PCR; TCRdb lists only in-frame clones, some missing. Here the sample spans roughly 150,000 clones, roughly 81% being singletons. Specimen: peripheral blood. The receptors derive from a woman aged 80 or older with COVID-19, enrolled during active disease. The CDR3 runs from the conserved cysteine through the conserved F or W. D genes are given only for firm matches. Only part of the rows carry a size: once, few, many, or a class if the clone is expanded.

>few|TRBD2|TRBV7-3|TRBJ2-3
TGTGCCAGCAGCCGTAGCGGGGGGGCCGTAGATACGCAGTATTTT
CASSRSGGAVDTQYF
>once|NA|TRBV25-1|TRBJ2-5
TGTGCCTCTTCGGAGAGCGGGGAGACCCAGTACTTC
CASSESGETQYF
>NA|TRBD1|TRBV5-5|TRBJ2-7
TGTGCCAGCAGCTTGGTCGGGACAGGGGGCGACGAGCAGTACTTC
CASSLVGTGGDEQYF
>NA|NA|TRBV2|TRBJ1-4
TGTGCCAGCAGTGCCGACACGTTTAATGAAAAACTGTTTTTT
CASSADTFNEKLFF
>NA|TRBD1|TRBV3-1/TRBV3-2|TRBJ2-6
TGTGCCAGCAGTCACACGGCTGGGGACAGTCGATCTGGGGCCAACGTCCTGACTTTC
CASSHTAGDSRSGANVLTF
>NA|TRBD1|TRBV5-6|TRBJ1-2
TGTGCCAGCAGCTTGGGGGGACAGATCTATGGCTACACCTTC
CASSLGGQIYGYTF
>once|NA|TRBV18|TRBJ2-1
TGTGCCAGCTCACCATTCAGGAGGGCAGGCAATGAGCAGTTCTTC
CASSPFRRAGNEQFF
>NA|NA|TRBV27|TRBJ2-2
TGTGCCAGCAGTTTGGTAGGAGGGCCCAACACCGGGGAGCTGTTTTTT
CASSLVGGPNTGELFF
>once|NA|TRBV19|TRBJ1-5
TGTGCCAGTAGGGAGCGGCGTGCAAGCAATCAGCCCCAGCATTTT
CASRERRASNQPQHF
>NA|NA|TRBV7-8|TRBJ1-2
TGTGCCAGCAGCTTAGATAGGGGGTTTGGCTACACCTTC
CASSLDRGFGYTF
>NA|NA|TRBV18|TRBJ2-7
TGTGCCAGCTCACCAGCGGGTTACGAGCAGTACTTC
CASSPAGYEQYF
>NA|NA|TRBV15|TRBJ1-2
TGTGCCACCAGCAGACAAAGCCCAGGGAATGCCTATGGCTACACCTTC
CATSRQSPGNAYGYTF
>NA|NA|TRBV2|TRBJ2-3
TGTGCCAGCAGGAGGGCGGGTACCGTCACAGATACGCAGTATTTT
CASRRAGTVTDTQYF
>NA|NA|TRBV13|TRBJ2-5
TGTGCCAGCAGCTTAGTCCCCCGAGAGACCCAGTACTTC
CASSLVPRETQYF